One sample yielded the 29 T cell receptor beta chains listed below, sequenced in a study of cytomegalovirus exposure and HLA in healthy donors. 60 Vbeta and 13 Jbeta primers were used in PCR. Using immunoSEQ multiplex PCR, the repertoire was profiled, and TCRdb retains in-frame clones only, with some absent. The sample holds approximately 130,000 clones, 82% seen once. Input material: PBMCs. The source of these receptors is a woman aged 45-59 years in good health and CMV-seropositive.

The chain employs TRBV5-6 and TRBJ2-7; TRBD1 aligns across 7 bases. The germline CDR1 and CDR2 sequences are SGHDT and YYEEEE. This CDR3 is 15 amino acids long. V shed 1 base and J 1 base; nucleotides not matched to a gene: 5. The CDR3 reads CASSLYGRGSYEQYF. The CDR3 DNA reads TGTGCCAGCAGCTTGTATGGCAGGGGGTCCTACGAGCAGTACTTC.

This chain connects TRBV2 to TRBJ2-7, with D perhaps TRBD2 (5 bases). Looked up from germline, CDR1 is SNHLY and CDR2 is FYNNEI. This CDR3 is 13 amino acids long. Trimming took 4 bases from V and 3 from J, leaving 10 bases between them. CDR3 loop: CASSGPGFYEQYF. The CDR3 nucleotides are TGTGCCAGCAGTGGCCCGGGGTTCTACGAGCAGTACTTC.

In this sample, this clone turned up a few times. The rearrangement links TRBV7-8 to TRBJ2-2; 7 positions match TRBD2. This CDR3 has 16 residues. Germline lookup yields CDR1 SGHVS and CDR2 FQNEAQ. V gave up 7 bases and J gave up 4 bases; unmatched junction bases: 12. CDR3 in amino acids: CASTLRPGGGTGELFF. DNA of the CDR3: TGTGCCAGCACCCTACGTCCTGGGGGGGGCACCGGGGAGCTGTTTTTT.

Only one count was recorded for this clone. The rearrangement joins TRBV7-2 to TRBJ1-4, with 7 nucleotides matching TRBD1. Germline trimming cut 5 bases from V and 7 bases from J; bases unmatched to any gene: 10. From germline, CDR1 is SGHTA and CDR2 FQGNSA. The length of the CDR3 is 15 residues. The CDR3 bases are TGTGCCAGCAGCCCAGCCGCGGACAGGCCTGAAAAACTGTTTTTT. It specifies CASSPAADRPEKLFF. Combining the CDR3 with reference TRBV7-2 and TRBJ1-4 gives the whole variable domain GAGVSQSPSNKVTEKGKDVELRCDPISGHTALYWYRQSLGQGLEFLIYFQGNSAPDKSGLPSDRFSAERTGGSVSTLTIQRTQQEDSAVYLCASSPAADRPEKLFFGSGTQLSVL.

This chain uses TRBV2 with TRBJ1-6; D unclear. There are 15 residues in the CDR3. Trimming took off 8 bases at V and 2 bases at J, with 13 bases between the two ends. Germline-derived CDR1 and CDR2 are SNHLY and FYNNEI. CDR3 loop: CASLREVPYNSPLHF. Here the CDR3 DNA reads TGTGCCAGCCTGAGGGAGGTACCCTATAATTCACCCCTCCACTTT.

Here the CDR3 DNA reads TGTGCCAGCAGGGGACAGGATTGGGACTTCTACGAGCAGTACTTC. Protein: CASRGQDWDFYEQYF. The genes are TRBV6-1 and TRBJ2-7; 8 nucleotides match TRBD1. Germline values: CDR1 MNHNS, CDR2 SASEGT. CDR3 length: 15 amino acids. The trim removed 6 bases at V and 3 bases at J, leaving 10 bases unmatched.

This clone was recorded many times. The CDR3 here is CASSDRVTGELFF. CDR3 DNA: TGTGCCAGCAGCGACAGGGTCACCGGGGAGCTGTTTTTT. The gene calls are TRBV11-3 and TRBJ2-2; 7 nucleotides match TRBD1. CDR1 is SGHNT, CDR2 YENEEA, per germline. V dropped 5 bases and J dropped 4; count of bases not matched to a gene: 1. This CDR3 is built from 13 residues.

On this clone: A read error may produce the germline difference seen at one junction end. V usage is TRBV7-7 and J usage is TRBJ1-5; D gene ambiguous. Germline assignment: CDR1 SSHAT and CDR2 FNYEAQ (reference sequence). This CDR3 spans 17 amino acids. DNA for the CDR3: TGTGCTAGCAGCTTATTACACGGGAACGATCTCAATCAGCCCCAGCATTTT. It codes for CASSLLHGNDLNQPQHF.

V usage is TRBV14 and J usage is TRBJ2-3, with no clear D. V dropped 3 bases and J dropped 0 bases, with 7 bases sitting between them. The CDR3 is 14 amino acids. Germline loops: CDR1 SGHDN, CDR2 FVKESK. The CDR3 sequence: CASSHFTSTDTQYF. The CDR3 DNA follows: TGTGCCAGCAGCCATTTCACTAGCACAGATACGCAGTATTTT.

V is TRBV19 and J is TRBJ2-7; 8 nucleotides match TRBD1. The CDR3 has 13 residues. CDR1 and CDR2 (germline): LNHDA, SQIVND (reference sequence). After removal of 6 bases from V and 1 base from J, the junction contained 2 bases not matched to a gene. The CDR3 spells CASSRQGSYEQYF. The CDR3 region has the DNA TGTGCCAGTAGCCGACAGGGGTCCTACGAGCAGTACTTC.

The chain's CDR3 is CASRTDFYNEQFF. As DNA, the CDR3 is TGTGCCAGCAGAACGGACTTCTACAATGAGCAGTTCTTC. The rearrangement links TRBV7-2 to TRBJ2-1; D possibly corresponds to TRBD2 (5 bases). Germline CDR1 reads SGHTA; CDR2 reads FQGNSA. Trimming stripped 6 bases from V and 3 bases from J, with 9 bases between. The CDR3 covers 13 residues. The full variable domain, with the rest looked up from reference TRBV7-2 and TRBJ2-1, is GAGVSQSPSNKVTEKGKDVELRCDPISGHTALYWYRQSLGQGLEFLIYFQGNSAPDKSGLPSDRFSAERTGGSVSTLTIQRTQQEDSAVYLCASRTDFYNEQFFGPGTRLTVL.

This clone was counted a few times. J is TRBJ2-3 and V is TRBV7-3, with 10 positions matching TRBD2. This CDR3 is built from 16 residues. Per germline, CDR1 SGHTA and CDR2 FQGTGA. The J segment lost 2 bases and the V segment lost 3 bases, leaving 5 bases of the junction unmatched. The CDR3 sequence: CASSFSGGPYTDTQYF. DNA for the CDR3: TGTGCCAGCAGCTTTAGCGGGGGGCCCTACACAGATACGCAGTATTTT.

The V call is TRBV6-1, the J call TRBJ2-1; D is perhaps TRBD2 (6 bases). Trimming removed 3 bases at V and 7 bases at J, with 10 bases between. This CDR3 is 13 amino acids long. Germline CDR1 and CDR2: MNHNS and SASEGT. The CDR3 here is CASSETSWNEQFF. The CDR3 DNA follows: TGTGCCAGCAGTGAGACTAGTTGGAATGAGCAGTTCTTC.

This chain links TRBV6-5 with TRBJ1-3, with D tentatively TRBD1 (5 bases). V was pared by 5 bases and J by 2 bases, with 10 bases between. Germline loops: CDR1 MNHEY, CDR2 SVGAGI. This CDR3 region has 14 residues. In DNA form, the CDR3 reads TGTGCCAGCAGTACGACAGTGGCTGGAAACACCATATATTTT. Translation: CASSTTVAGNTIYF.

The V gene is TRBV30, the J gene TRBJ1-5, with D unresolved. The CDR3 consists of 13 residues. Germline values: CDR1 GTSNPN, CDR2 SVGIG (reference sequence). The V end lost 1 base, the J end lost 0 bases, and 4 bases lay between the germline ends. CDR3 sequence: CAWSAFSNQPQHF. The CDR3 coding sequence is TGTGCCTGGAGTGCGTTTAGCAATCAGCCCCAGCATTTT.

The chain employs TRBV7-9 and TRBJ1-2; D gene unclear. Looked up from germline, CDR1 is SEHNR and CDR2 is FQNEAQ (reference sequence). V lost 2 bases to trimming and J lost 8 bases, with 15 bases between them. CDR3 length: 14 amino acids. Written as DNA, the CDR3 is TGTGCCAGCAGCTTAACGGGAGTGGGGAGCGGCTACACCTTC. Translated, it gives CASSLTGVGSGYTF.

The rearrangement uses TRBV19 and TRBJ1-2; a weak D match, TRBD1 (5 bases). Germline loops: CDR1 LNHDA, CDR2 SQIVND (reference sequence). This CDR3 has 14 amino acids. V gave up 3 bases and J gave up 3 bases, with 11 bases separating them. In DNA form, the CDR3 reads TGTGCCAGTAGTATTGGGGCCACCGACTATGGCTACACCTTC. It encodes CASSIGATDYGYTF.

V usage is TRBV29-1 and J usage is TRBJ2-3, with 7 positions matching TRBD2. V lost 0 bases to trimming and J lost 4 bases; unmatched junction nucleotides: 4. The CDR3 consists of 14 residues. Germline CDR1 reads SQVTM; CDR2 reads ANQGSEA. CDR3 bases: TGCAGCGTTGAAGACGCCGGGAGGTCAGATACGCAGTATTTT. Amino acids: CSVEDAGRSDTQYF.

This clone was observed a few times. This chain joins TRBV7-6 and TRBJ2-7, with D perhaps matching TRBD2 (5 bases). The CDR3 has 18 residues. Trimming cost V 1 base and J 0 bases, with 19 bases left between them. Per the germline V gene, CDR1 is SGHVS and CDR2 is FNYEAQ. The CDR3 spells CASSLGGGGGLSSYEQYF. The CDR3 coding sequence is TGTGCCAGCAGCTTAGGGGGTGGAGGAGGTCTAAGCTCCTACGAGCAGTACTTC.

This clone was counted only a few times. The gene calls are TRBV25-1 and TRBJ1-1, with D hard to call. V was clipped by 6 bases and J by 0 bases, with 8 bases between them. This CDR3 has 13 amino acids. Looked up from germline, CDR1 is MGHDK and CDR2 is SYGVNS. The CDR3, as DNA: TGTGCCAGCAGCAAACGGGTGAACACTGAAGCTTTCTTT. Amino acids: CASSKRVNTEAFF.

The chain recombines TRBV5-1 with TRBJ2-2; tentatively, D is TRBD1 (5 bases). V was clipped by 3 bases and J by 4 bases, with 10 bases between them. The CDR3 extends over 14 amino acids. Germline loops: CDR1 SGHRS, CDR2 YFSETQ. The CDR3 loop is CASSSQGSTGELFF. The CDR3, as DNA: TGCGCCAGCAGCTCCCAGGGCAGCACCGGGGAGCTGTTTTTT.

V usage is TRBV19 and J usage is TRBJ2-7; 10 bases map to TRBD2. The CDR3 has 16 amino acids. V was pared by 5 bases and J by 4 bases, with 11 bases of the junction left unmatched. The germline V gene encodes CDR1 LNHDA and CDR2 SQIVND (reference sequence). CDR3 DNA: TGTGCCAGTAGTCCAGCGGGAGGGCTTAGAGTGTACGAGCAGTACTTC. It yields the protein CASSPAGGLRVYEQYF.

The chain links TRBV4-3 to TRBJ2-1; 10 bases map to TRBD2. V shed 4 bases and J 7 bases; nucleotides not matched to a gene: 10. Per germline, CDR1 LGHNA and CDR2 YSLEER. This CDR3 contains 16 residues. The CDR3 DNA sequence: TGCGCCAGCAGCCGCCGAATAGCGGGGGGAGGGAATGAGCAGTTCTTC. Amino acid sequence: CASSRRIAGGGNEQFF.

This clone was picked up one time. The J gene is TRBJ2-5, the V gene TRBV6-6, with TRBD1 matching 9 bases. Trimming took 8 bases from V and 4 from J; bases not matched to a gene: 8. The length of the CDR3 is 14 residues. Germline loops: CDR1 MNHNY, CDR2 SVGAGI (reference sequence). The CDR3 loop reads CASLDRGIGETQYF. The CDR3, as DNA: TGTGCCAGCTTGGACAGGGGAATAGGAGAGACCCAGTACTTC.

This chain connects TRBV7-2 to TRBJ2-3; 9 nucleotides line up with TRBD1. Per germline, CDR1 SGHTA and CDR2 FQGNSA. V lost 3 bases, J lost 4 bases, and 2 bases stayed unmatched. The CDR3 runs 14 residues. CDR3 region: CASSLTGGADTQYF. CDR3 DNA sequence: TGTGCCAGCAGCTTGACAGGGGGTGCAGATACGCAGTATTTT.

This chain uses TRBV13 with TRBJ2-1; D unclear. This CDR3 contains 11 residues. The germline V and J ends were trimmed by 5 bases and 4 bases, with 3 bases remaining between them. Per the germline V gene, CDR1 is PRHDT and CDR2 is FYEKMQ (reference sequence). The CDR3 protein is CASSLYNEQFF. CDR3 coding DNA: TGTGCCAGCAGCCTTTACAATGAGCAGTTCTTC.

This clone was found a few times. The chain couples TRBV11-2 to TRBJ2-3; 11 bases fit TRBD2. This CDR3 has 12 amino acids. Trimming at V came to 9 bases and at J to 8 bases, leaving 4 bases not matched to a gene. Germline CDR1 and CDR2: SGHAT and FQNNGV. The CDR3 nucleotides are TGTGCCAGTCTAGCGGGAGGTGGTACGCAGTATTTT. This encodes CASLAGGGTQYF. The whole variable domain, filled in from reference TRBV11-2 and TRBJ2-3, reads EAGVAQSPRYKIIEKRQSVAFWCNPISGHATLYWYQQILGQGPKLLIQFQNNGVVDDSQLPKDRFSAERLKGVDSTLKIQPAKLEDSAVYLCASLAGGGTQYFGPGTRLTVL.

The rearrangement joins TRBV4-3 to TRBJ2-3, with D hard to call. Germline-derived CDR1 and CDR2 are LGHNA and YSLEER. With 0 bases removed from V and 3 bases from J, the gap between germline ends came to 13 bases. CDR3 length: 16 amino acids. The CDR3 DNA follows: TGCGCCAGCAGCCAAGATAATTTTTGGCAGACAGATACGCAGTATTTT. This encodes CASSQDNFWQTDTQYF.

The genes are TRBV7-2 and TRBJ2-7; 14 positions match TRBD2. Germline trimming cut 5 bases from V and 2 bases from J; bases unmatched to any gene: 8. The germline V gene encodes CDR1 SGHTA and CDR2 FQGNSA. This CDR3 contains 17 residues. CDR3 in amino acids: CASSTRLAGGITYEQYF. Written as DNA, the CDR3 is TGTGCCAGCAGCACTAGACTAGCGGGGGGGATAACCTACGAGCAGTACTTC. Looking up the rest from reference TRBV7-2 and TRBJ2-7 gives the full variable domain: GAGVSQSPSNKVTEKGKDVELRCDPISGHTALYWYRQSLGQGLEFLIYFQGNSAPDKSGLPSDRFSAERTGGSVSTLTIQRTQQEDSAVYLCASSTRLAGGITYEQYFGPGTRLTVT.